This T cell receptor (beta chain) was captured by sequencing in a study of T cell changes during pregnancy in multiple sclerosis. Sequenced by immunoSEQ multiplex PCR; TCRdb stores in-frame clones only, minus some. The sample includes under 70,000 clones, around 92% of them seen just once. This CDR3 comprises 15 residues. Germline V gene sequence: CDR1 SGHRS, CDR2 YFSETQ. V lost 1 base and J 8 bases, leaving 18 bases between the germline ends. Sequenced here: peripheral blood, sampled after pregnancy. This TCR was recovered from a female donor in good health, enrolled as a control in a pregnancy study. The chain is built from TRBV5-1 and TRBJ1-1; D possibly corresponds to TRBD1 (5 bases). This CDR3 is CASSLRGGGEGEAFF. CDR3 nucleotides: TGCGCCAGCAGCTTGAGGGGTGGAGGGGAAGGAGAAGCTTTCTTT.